The clone carrying this T cell receptor (beta chain) appeared a few times. Its antigen remains unidentified. The data belong to a study of T cell repertoires in cytomegalovirus infection. For the study at large: Used in the study were CMV epitopes, some recently identified and HLA-C-restricted, others well-studied and HLA-B-restricted. Through public TCR beta signatures, both CMV infection and matching HLA type were indicated.

Study-wide points: Cumulative public TCR beta family frequency identified carriers of CMV plus the relevant HLA. CMV-specific TCR beta clonotypes restricted by HLA-C dominated the ex vivo response.

V dropped 2 bases and J dropped 6; count of bases not matched to a gene: 14. Germline V lookup: CDR1 SGHVS, CDR2 FNYEAQ. The CDR3 has 18 amino acids. In TCRdb, the reads were re-called with MiXCR into one record per CDR3 protein. This sample has around 900,000 distinct CDR3 sequences; approximately 31% occur once, and the top ten carry about an eighth. This sequence joins TRBV7-6 and TRBJ1-1; 11 nucleotides align to TRBD1. The receptor comes from a human donor in good health (CMV status not recorded). Some clones in this sample may be carry-over from other donors' samples. Sample: cultured CD8+ T cells from PBMCs, taken from culture after CMV antigen stimulation. The CDR3 reads CASSLIFGTGGDLSEAFF. CDR3 in DNA: TGTGCCAGCAGCTTAATTTTCGGGACAGGGGGTGATCTGTCTGAAGCTTTCTTT.